Shown below are 12 T cell receptor beta chains from a single sample sequenced in a study of CD8 T cells in ankylosing spondylitis. Each CDR3 protein gets one entry after TCRdb re-called the 5' RACE reads with MiXCR. The sample holds 200,000 to 300,000 distinct CDR3 sequences, under 8.5% seen once. Sequenced input: blood, either unsorted or a sorted T cell fraction (not recorded which). The receptors originated from a female donor with ankylosing spondylitis or in good health (not recorded which).

The chain couples TRBV19 to TRBJ2-7, with 7 nucleotides matching TRBD1. Trimming removed 0 bases from V and 6 bases from J; junction bases left unmatched: 5. In germline, CDR1 is LNHDA, CDR2 SQIVND (reference sequence). The CDR3 sequence is 14 residues long. The CDR3 loop is CASSIEGTASEQYF. The CDR3 coding sequence is TGTGCCAGTAGTATAGAAGGGACAGCCTCCGAGCAGTACTTC.

This clonotype was counted at least ten times. The rearrangement uses TRBV5-1 and TRBJ2-1; 7 nucleotides agree with TRBD2. CDR3 length equals 16 residues. J gave up 4 bases and V 0 bases, and 7 bases lay outside the gene matches. Germline CDR1 is SGHRS and CDR2 is YFSETQ. DNA of the CDR3: TGCGCCAGCAGCTTGGCAACGACGGGAGGATACAATGAGCAGTTCTTC. It specifies CASSLATTGGYNEQFF.

This clonotype was found many times. J is TRBJ2-4 and V is TRBV27; D is uncertain. The CDR3 length is 16 residues. Germline assignment: CDR1 MNHEY and CDR2 SMNVEV (reference sequence). V gave up 6 bases and J gave up 0 bases, with 15 bases separating them. CDR3 in amino acids: CASSPGRSLAKNIQYF. In DNA form, the CDR3 reads TGTGCCAGCAGCCCTGGACGGTCTCTAGCCAAAAACATTCAGTACTTC.

As to this clonotype: A much larger clone lies a single base off, so this may be a read error. This chain joins TRBV28 and TRBJ2-1, with a tentative D call TRBD1 (6 bases). Trimming removed 8 bases from V and 10 bases from J, with 18 bases in between. The CDR3 is 13 residues long. Germline V gives CDR1 MDHEN, CDR2 SYDVKM. Written as DNA, the CDR3 is TGTGCCAGCTGGGGGACACCCAGGTTGGAGCAGTTCTTC. Encoded protein: CASWGTPRLEQFF.

This clonotype was detected ten times or more. The gene calls are TRBV29-1 and TRBJ2-3; D call uncertain. This CDR3 contains 15 residues. Trimming removed 0 bases from V and 1 base from J, with 11 bases in between. The germline V gene encodes CDR1 SQVTM and CDR2 ANQGSEA. For the CDR3, the DNA is TGCAGCGTTGAAGATCCCCTAGGCGGCACAGATACGCAGTATTTT. This gives the protein CSVEDPLGGTDTQYF.

This clonotype was observed a few times. The chain couples TRBV7-9 to TRBJ2-3; 12 bases line up with TRBD1. CDR1 SEHNR and CDR2 FQNEAQ come from the germline V gene (reference sequence). The ends lost 2 bases at V and 6 bases at J; junction bases unmatched: 6. The CDR3 consists of 16 residues. The CDR3 nucleotides are TGTGCCAGCAGCTTACACGGGACAGGGGGCCTGGATACGCAGTATTTT. Translated, it gives CASSLHGTGGLDTQYF.

This clonotype was picked up a small number of times. The rearrangement uses TRBV19 and TRBJ1-5, with 9 bases fitting TRBD1. The V gene end was trimmed by 1 base and the J gene end by 6 bases; junction bases not matched to a gene: 10. The CDR3 is made up of 17 amino acids. Per germline, CDR1 LNHDA and CDR2 SQIVND (reference sequence). The CDR3 sequence: CASSIGSGTGFTQPQHF. The CDR3 region has the DNA TGTGCCAGTAGTATAGGGTCCGGGACAGGGTTTACTCAGCCCCAGCATTTT.

This clonotype was detected ten times or more. The genes are TRBV19 and TRBJ2-5; tentatively, D is TRBD1 (5 bases). This CDR3 is built from 15 residues. Per germline, CDR1 LNHDA and CDR2 SQIVND (reference sequence). V lost 5 bases to trimming and J lost 0 bases, with 13 bases between them. The CDR3 coding sequence is TGTGCCAGTAGTGCATCGACAGCGTACCAAGAGACCCAGTACTTC. Translation gives CASSASTAYQETQYF.

This clonotype was picked up many times. The chain carries TRBV30 and TRBJ2-1, with a weak D call TRBD2 (6 bases). The CDR3 length is 14 residues. CDR1 and CDR2 from the germline V gene are GTSNPN and SVGIG (reference sequence). Trimming took 3 bases from V and 5 from J, leaving 14 bases between them. The CDR3 region has the DNA TGTGCCTGGAGCGCCGGGAGCTTGAACAATGAGCAGTTCTTC. This encodes CAWSAGSLNNEQFF.

As regards this clonotype: It may be a read error: a sequence one base away is much more abundant. The V gene is TRBV6-5, the J gene TRBJ2-1; 11 bases match TRBD1. Germline lookup yields CDR1 MNHEY and CDR2 SVGAGI. The CDR3 covers 16 residues. CDR3 residues: CTSSYLGQGASAEQFF. The DNA of the CDR3 is TGTACCAGCAGTTACCTAGGACAGGGGGCGTCAGCCGAGCAGTTCTTC.

This chain uses TRBV18 with TRBJ2-6, with D uncertain. With 2 bases removed from V and 0 bases from J, the gap between germline ends came to 8 bases. Per the germline V gene, CDR1 is KGHSH and CDR2 is LQKENI. CDR3 length equals 16 residues. CDR3 amino acids: CASSPSLRSGANVLTF. DNA of the CDR3: TGTGCCAGCTCACCATCTCTTCGCTCTGGGGCCAACGTCCTGACTTTC.

This clonotype was picked up many times. The gene calls are TRBV6-1 and TRBJ2-2; D call uncertain. Germline V gene data show CDR1 as MNHNS and CDR2 as SASEGT. The CDR3 has 14 residues. V was shortened by 6 bases and J by 1 base, with 9 bases between the two germline ends. Written as DNA, the CDR3 is TGTGCCAGCAGCCACCGCGGGAACACCGGGGAGCTGTTTTTT. It specifies CASSHRGNTGELFF.